The clone carrying this T cell receptor (beta chain) was counted between two and nine times. Its target is unknown. Expressed TCRB transcripts were sequenced after all isolated RNA was converted to cDNA. Reads from naive, central memory and regulatory T cell samples averaged approximately 3.7 million. Assay used: immunoSEQ multiplex PCR; TCRdb lists only in-frame clones, some missing. Of over 700,000 clones in the sample, about a sixth were seen once. The record originates from a study of beta chain features in type 1 diabetes. Germline CDR1 is SQVTM and CDR2 is ANQGSEA. V was shortened by 4 bases and J by 3 bases, with 9 bases between the two germline ends. The CDR3 extends over 12 amino acids. Notes on the study in general: PCR could preferentially amplify shorter templates, alike in patients and controls.

The V gene is TRBV29-1, the J gene TRBJ1-1, with a tentative D call TRBD1 (6 bases). The sequence was obtained from a woman aged 18-29 years in good health. Source material: naive CD4+ T cells from blood. The CDR3 DNA follows: TGCAGCGTTGTAAGGGGGGACACTGAAGCTTTCTTT. Translating gives CSVVRGDTEAFF. The complete variable domain, with remaining parts taken from reference TRBV29-1 and TRBJ1-1, reads SAVISQKPSRDICQRGTSLTIQCQVDSQVTMMFWYRQQPGQSLTLIATANQGSEATYESGFVIDKFPISRPNLTFSTLTVSNMSPEDSSIYLCSVVRGDTEAFFGQGTRLTVV.